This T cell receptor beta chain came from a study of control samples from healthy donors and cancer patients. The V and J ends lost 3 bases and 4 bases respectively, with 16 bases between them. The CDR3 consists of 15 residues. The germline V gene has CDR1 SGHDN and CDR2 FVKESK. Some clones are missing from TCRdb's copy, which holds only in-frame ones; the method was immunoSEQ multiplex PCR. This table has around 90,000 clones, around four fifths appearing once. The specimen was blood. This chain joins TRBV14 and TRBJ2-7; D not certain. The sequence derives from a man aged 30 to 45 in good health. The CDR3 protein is CASSQGRRTHYEQYF. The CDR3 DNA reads TGTGCCAGCAGCCAGGGTAGGAGAACCCATTACGAGCAGTACTTC.